The sequence of this T cell receptor beta chain was determined in a study of blood T cell repertoires in COVID-19. Per the original methods: Amplification from reference gene primers served as the basis for estimated nucleated cell counts. Clones were sequenced by immunoSEQ multiplex PCR, and TCRdb holds only the in-frame ones, with some missing. V, J and clone size are those of that table, while D and trimming were read from the DNA. The sample consists of 150,000 to 200,000 clones, roughly 80% of them appearing once. Germline V lookup: CDR1 LGHNA, CDR2 YSLEER. The CDR3 length is 13 residues. Remarks on this clone: Mismatch with germline at one junction end may stem from a read error.

The sequence was obtained from a woman younger than 45 with acute or convalescent COVID-19. The sequenced sample was peripheral blood. V and J are TRBV4-3 and TRBJ2-1; no reliable D call. DNA for the CDR3: TGCGCCAGCAGCCAAGATTCCTCCAATGAGCAGTTCTTC. This codes for CASSQDSSNEQFF.